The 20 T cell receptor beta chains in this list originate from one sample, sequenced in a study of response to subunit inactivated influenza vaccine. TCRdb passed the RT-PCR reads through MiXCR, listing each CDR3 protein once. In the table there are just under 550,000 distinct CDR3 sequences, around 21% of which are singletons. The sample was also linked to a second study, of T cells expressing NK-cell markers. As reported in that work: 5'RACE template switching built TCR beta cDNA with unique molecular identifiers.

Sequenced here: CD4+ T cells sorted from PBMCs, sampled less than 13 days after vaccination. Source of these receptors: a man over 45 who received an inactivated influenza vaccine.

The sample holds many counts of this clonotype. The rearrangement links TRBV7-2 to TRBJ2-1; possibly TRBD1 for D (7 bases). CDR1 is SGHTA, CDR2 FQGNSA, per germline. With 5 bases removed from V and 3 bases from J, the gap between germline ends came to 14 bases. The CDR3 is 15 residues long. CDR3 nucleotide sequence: TGTGCCAGCAGCCCGCGGGACAGCTTCTACAATGAGCAGTTCTTC. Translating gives CASSPRDSFYNEQFF.

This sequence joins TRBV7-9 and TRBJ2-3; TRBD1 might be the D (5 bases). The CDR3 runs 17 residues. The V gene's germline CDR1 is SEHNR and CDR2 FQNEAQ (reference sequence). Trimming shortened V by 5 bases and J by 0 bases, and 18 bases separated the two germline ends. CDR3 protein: CASSQQGWRRSTDTQYF. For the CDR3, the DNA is TGTGCCAGCAGCCAGCAGGGATGGCGGAGAAGCACAGATACGCAGTATTTT.

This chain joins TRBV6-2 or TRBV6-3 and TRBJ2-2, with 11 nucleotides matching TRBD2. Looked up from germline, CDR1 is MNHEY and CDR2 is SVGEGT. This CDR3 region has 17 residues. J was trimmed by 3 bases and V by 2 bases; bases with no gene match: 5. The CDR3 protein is CASSYGPTSGDTGELFF. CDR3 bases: TGTGCCAGCAGTTACGGCCCGACTAGCGGGGACACCGGGGAGCTGTTTTTT.

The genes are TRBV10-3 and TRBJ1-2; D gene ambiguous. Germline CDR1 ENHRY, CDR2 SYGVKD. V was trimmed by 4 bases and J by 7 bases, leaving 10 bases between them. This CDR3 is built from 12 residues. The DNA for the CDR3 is TGTGCCATCAGTGTTCAGATGGGTGGCTACACCTTC. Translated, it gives CAISVQMGGYTF.

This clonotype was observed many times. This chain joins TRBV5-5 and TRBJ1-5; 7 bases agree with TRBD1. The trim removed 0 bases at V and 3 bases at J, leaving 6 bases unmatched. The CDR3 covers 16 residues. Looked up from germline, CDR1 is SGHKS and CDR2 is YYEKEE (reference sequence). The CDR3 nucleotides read TGTGCCAGCAGCTTGGTGGCAGGGGGACACAATCAGCCCCAGCATTTT. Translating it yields CASSLVAGGHNQPQHF.

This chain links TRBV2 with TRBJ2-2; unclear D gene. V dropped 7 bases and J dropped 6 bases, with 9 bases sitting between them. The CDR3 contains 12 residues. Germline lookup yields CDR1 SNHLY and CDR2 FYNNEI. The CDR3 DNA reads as TGTGCCAGCATTAACGGTCCCGGGGAGCTGTTTTTT. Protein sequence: CASINGPGELFF.

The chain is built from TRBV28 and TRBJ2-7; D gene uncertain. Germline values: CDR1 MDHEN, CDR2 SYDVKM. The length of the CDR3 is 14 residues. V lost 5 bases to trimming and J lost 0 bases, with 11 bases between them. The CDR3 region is CASSLTISSYEQYF. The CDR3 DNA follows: TGTGCCAGCAGTCTTACTATCAGCTCCTACGAGCAGTACTTC.

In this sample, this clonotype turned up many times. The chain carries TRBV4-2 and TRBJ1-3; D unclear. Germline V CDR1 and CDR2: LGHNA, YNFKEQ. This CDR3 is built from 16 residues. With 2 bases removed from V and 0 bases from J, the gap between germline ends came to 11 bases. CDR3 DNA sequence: TGTGCCAGCAGCCAAAGTCTCAGCGACTCTGGAAACACCATATATTTT. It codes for CASSQSLSDSGNTIYF.

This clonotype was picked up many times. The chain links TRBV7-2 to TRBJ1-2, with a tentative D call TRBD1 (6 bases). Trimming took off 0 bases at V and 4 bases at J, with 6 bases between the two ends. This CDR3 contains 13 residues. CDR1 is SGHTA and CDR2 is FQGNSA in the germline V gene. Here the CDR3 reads CASSLAGAYGYTF. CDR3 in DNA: TGTGCCAGCAGCTTAGCGGGGGCCTATGGCTACACCTTC.

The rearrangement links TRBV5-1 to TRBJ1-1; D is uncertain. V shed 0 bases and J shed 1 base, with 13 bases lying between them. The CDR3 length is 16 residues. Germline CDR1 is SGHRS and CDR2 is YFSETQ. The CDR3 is CASSLAAPGTNTEAFF. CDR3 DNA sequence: TGCGCCAGCAGCTTGGCCGCCCCGGGAACGAACACTGAAGCTTTCTTT. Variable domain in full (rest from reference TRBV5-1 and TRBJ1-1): KAGVTQTPRYLIKTRGQQVTLSCSPISGHRSVSWYQQTPGQGLQFLFEYFSETQRNKGNFPGRFSGRQFSNSRSEMNVSTLELGDSALYLCASSLAAPGTNTEAFFGQGTRLTVV.

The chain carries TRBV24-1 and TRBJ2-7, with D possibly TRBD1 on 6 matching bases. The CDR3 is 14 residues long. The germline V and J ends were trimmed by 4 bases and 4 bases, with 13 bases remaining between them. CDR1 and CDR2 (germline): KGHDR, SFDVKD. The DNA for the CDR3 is TGTGCCACCAGTGACTCTCGACAGGCATACGAGCAGTACTTC. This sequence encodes CATSDSRQAYEQYF.

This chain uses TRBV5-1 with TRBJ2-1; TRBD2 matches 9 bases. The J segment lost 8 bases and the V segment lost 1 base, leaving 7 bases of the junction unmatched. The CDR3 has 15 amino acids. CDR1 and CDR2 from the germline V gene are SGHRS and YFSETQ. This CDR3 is CASSLRPRGGDEQFF. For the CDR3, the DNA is TGCGCCAGCAGCTTGCGTCCGCGGGGGGGCGATGAGCAGTTCTTC. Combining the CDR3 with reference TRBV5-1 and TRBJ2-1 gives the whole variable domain KAGVTQTPRYLIKTRGQQVTLSCSPISGHRSVSWYQQTPGQGLQFLFEYFSETQRNKGNFPGRFSGRQFSNSRSEMNVSTLELGDSALYLCASSLRPRGGDEQFFGPGTRLTVL.

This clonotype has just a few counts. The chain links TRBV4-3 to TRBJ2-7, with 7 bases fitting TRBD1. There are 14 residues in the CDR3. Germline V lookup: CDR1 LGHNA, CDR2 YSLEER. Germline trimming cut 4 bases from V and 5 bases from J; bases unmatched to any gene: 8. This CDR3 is CASSLINRGNEQYF. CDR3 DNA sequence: TGCGCCAGCAGCCTAATTAACAGGGGCAACGAGCAGTACTTC.

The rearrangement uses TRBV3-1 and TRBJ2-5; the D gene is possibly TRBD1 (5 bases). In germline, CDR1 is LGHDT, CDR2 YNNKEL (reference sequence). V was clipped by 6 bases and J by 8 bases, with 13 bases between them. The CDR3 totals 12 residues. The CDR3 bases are TGTGCCAGCAGTTTGAAACAGGATACCCAGTACTTC. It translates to CASSLKQDTQYF.

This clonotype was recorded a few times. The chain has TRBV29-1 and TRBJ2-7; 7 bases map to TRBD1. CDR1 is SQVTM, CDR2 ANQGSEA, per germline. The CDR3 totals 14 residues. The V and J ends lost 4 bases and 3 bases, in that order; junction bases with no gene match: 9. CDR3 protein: CSVGGGRGFYEQYF. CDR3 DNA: TGCAGCGTTGGAGGGGGCAGGGGATTCTACGAGCAGTACTTC.

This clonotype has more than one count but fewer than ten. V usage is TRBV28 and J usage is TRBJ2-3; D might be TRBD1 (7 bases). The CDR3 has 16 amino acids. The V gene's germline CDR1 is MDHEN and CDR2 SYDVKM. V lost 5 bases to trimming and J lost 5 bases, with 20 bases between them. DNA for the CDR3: TGTGCCAGCAGTCAACCGACAGGGAGGTTGGGAGATACGCAGTATTTT. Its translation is CASSQPTGRLGDTQYF.

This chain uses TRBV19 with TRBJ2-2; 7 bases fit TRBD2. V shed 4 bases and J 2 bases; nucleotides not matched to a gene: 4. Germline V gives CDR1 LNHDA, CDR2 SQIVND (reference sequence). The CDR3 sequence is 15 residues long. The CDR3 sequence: CASSTRDYNTGELFF. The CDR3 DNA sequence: TGTGCCAGTAGTACCCGGGACTACAACACCGGGGAGCTGTTTTTT.

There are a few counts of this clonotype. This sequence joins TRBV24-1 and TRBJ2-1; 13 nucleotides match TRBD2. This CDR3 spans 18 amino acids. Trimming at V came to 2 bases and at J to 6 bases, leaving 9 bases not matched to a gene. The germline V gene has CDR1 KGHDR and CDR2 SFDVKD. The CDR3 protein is CATSDSLGLAGARNEQFF. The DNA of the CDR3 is TGTGCCACCAGTGATTCCCTTGGACTAGCGGGAGCTCGCAATGAGCAGTTCTTC.

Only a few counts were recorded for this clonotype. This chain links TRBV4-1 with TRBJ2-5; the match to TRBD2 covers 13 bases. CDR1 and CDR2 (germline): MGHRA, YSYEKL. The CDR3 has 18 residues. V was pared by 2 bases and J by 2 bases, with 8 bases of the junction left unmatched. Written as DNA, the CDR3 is TGCGCCAGCAGCCAATCGACTAGCGGGGGGCCATGGCAAGAGACCCAGTACTTC. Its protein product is CASSQSTSGGPWQETQYF.

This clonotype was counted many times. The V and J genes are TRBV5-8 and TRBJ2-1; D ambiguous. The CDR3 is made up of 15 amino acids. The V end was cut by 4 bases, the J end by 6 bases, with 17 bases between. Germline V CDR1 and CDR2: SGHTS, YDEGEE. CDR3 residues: CASSLPPGLGNEQFF. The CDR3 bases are TGTGCCAGCAGCCTCCCCCCCGGGTTGGGCAATGAGCAGTTCTTC.